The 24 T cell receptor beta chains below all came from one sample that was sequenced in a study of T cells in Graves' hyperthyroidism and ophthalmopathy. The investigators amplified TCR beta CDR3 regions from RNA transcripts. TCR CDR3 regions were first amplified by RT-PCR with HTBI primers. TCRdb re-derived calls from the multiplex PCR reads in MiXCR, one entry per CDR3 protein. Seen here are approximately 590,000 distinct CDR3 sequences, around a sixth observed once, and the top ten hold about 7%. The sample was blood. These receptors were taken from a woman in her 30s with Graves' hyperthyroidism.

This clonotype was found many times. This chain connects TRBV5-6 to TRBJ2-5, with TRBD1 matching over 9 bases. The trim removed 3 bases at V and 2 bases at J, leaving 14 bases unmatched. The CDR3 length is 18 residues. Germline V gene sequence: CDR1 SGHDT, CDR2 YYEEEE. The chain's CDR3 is CASSSLSDRGSSQETQYF. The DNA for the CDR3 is TGTGCCAGCAGCTCGTTGAGTGACAGGGGGAGTTCACAAGAGACCCAGTACTTC.

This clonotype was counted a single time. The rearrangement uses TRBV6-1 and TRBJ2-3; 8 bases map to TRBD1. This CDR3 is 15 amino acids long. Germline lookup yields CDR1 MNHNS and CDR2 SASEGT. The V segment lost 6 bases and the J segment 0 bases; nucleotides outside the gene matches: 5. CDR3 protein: CASRGWDRSTDTQYF. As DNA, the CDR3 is TGTGCCAGCAGGGGGTGGGACAGGAGCACAGATACGCAGTATTTT.

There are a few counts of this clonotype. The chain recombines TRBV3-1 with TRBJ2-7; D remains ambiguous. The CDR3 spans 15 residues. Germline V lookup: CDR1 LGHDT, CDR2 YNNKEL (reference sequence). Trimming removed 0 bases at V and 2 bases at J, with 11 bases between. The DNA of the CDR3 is TGTGCCAGCAGCCAAGAGGCGGAGCGCACCTACGAGCAGTACTTC. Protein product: CASSQEAERTYEQYF.

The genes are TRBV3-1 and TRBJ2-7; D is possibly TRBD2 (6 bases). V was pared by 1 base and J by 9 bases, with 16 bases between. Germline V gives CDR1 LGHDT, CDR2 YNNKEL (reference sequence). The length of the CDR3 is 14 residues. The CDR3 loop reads CASSQGKLAFGQYF. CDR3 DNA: TGTGCCAGCAGCCAAGGAAAACTAGCCTTCGGGCAGTACTTC.

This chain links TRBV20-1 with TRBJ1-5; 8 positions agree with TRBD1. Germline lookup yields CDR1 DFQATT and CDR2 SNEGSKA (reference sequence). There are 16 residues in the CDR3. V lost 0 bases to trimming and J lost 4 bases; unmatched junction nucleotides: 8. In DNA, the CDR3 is TGCAGTGCTAGAGAGGTACAGGGGGGCGCGAATCAGCCCCAGCATTTT. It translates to CSAREVQGGANQPQHF.

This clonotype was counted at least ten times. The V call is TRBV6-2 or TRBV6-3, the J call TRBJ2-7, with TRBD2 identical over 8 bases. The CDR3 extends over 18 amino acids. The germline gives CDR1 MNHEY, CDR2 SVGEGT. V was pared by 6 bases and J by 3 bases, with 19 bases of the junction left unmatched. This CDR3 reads CASSTSFTIAGPNYEQYF. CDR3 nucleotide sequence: TGTGCCAGCAGCACCTCCTTCACCATAGCGGGGCCCAACTACGAGCAGTACTTC.

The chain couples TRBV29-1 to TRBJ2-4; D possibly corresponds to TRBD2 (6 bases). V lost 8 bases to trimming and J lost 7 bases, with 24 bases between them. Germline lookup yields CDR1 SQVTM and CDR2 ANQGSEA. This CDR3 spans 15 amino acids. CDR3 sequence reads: CSWSAGSSSGNIQYF. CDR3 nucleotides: TGCAGCTGGTCGGCGGGGTCTTCGTCCGGGAACATTCAGTACTTC.

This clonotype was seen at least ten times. Here the CDR3 DNA reads TGTGCCAGCAGCTTAGCGAACGGAAACACCATATATTTT. This sequence encodes CASSLANGNTIYF. The chain joins TRBV7-9 to TRBJ1-3; D ambiguous. This CDR3 spans 13 amino acids. Trimming pared 0 bases from V and 4 bases from J, leaving 4 bases between. Germline lookup yields CDR1 SEHNR and CDR2 FQNEAQ (reference sequence). Full variable domain (remainder filled in from reference TRBV7-9 and TRBJ1-3): DTGVSQNPRHKITKRGQNVTFRCDPISEHNRLYWYRQTLGQGPEFLTYFQNEAQLEKSRLLSDRFSAERPKGSFSTLEIQRTEQGDSAMYLCASSLANGNTIYFGEGSWLTVV.

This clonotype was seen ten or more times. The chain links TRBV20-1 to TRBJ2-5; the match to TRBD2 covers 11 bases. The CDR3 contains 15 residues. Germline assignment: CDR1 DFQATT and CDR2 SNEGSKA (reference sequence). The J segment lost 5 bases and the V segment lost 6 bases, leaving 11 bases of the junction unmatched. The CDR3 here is CSAILAGGGWETQYF. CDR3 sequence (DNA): TGCAGTGCCATCCTAGCGGGAGGAGGTTGGGAGACCCAGTACTTC.

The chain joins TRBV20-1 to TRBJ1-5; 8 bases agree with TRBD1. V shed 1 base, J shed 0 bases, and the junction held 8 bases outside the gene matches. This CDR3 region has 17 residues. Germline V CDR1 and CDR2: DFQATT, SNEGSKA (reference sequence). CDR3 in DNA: TGCAGTGCTAGAGTATGGACAGGGATATATAGCAATCAGCCCCAGCATTTT. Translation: CSARVWTGIYSNQPQHF.

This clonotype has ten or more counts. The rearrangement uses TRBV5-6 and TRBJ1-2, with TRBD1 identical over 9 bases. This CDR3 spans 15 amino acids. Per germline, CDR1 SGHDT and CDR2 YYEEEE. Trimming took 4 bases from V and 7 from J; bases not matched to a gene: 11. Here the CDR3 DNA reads TGTGCCAGCAGCCCGAGCGGGACAGGGATGACTGGCTACACCTTC. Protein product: CASSPSGTGMTGYTF.

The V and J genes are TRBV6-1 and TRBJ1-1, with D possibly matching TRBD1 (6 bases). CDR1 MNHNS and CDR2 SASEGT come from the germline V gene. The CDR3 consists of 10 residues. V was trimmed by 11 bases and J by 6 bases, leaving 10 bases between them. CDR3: CAEGGAEAFF. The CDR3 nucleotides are TGTGCCGAGGGGGGAGCTGAAGCTTTCTTT.

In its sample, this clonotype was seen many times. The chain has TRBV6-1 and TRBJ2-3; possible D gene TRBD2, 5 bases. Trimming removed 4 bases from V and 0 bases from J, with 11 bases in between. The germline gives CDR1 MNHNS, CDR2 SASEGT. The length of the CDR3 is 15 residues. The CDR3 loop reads CASSGSTTSTDTQYF. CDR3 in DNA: TGTGCCAGCAGTGGGTCGACTACGAGCACAGATACGCAGTATTTT.

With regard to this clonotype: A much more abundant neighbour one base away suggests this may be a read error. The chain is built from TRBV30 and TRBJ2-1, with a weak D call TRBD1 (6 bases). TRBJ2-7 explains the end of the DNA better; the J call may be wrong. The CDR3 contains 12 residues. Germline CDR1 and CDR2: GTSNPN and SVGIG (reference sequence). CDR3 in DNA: TGTGCCTGGAGTTTCGGGGACAATGAGCAGTACTTC. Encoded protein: CAWSFGDNEQYF.

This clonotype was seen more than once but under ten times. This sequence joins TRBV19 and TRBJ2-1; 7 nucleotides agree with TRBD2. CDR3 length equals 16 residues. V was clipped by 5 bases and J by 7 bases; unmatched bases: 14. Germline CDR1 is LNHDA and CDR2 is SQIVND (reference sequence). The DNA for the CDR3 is TGTGCCAGTAGTCCCGAGGGCGGACTAGGGAGGAATGAGCAGTTCTTC. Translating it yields CASSPEGGLGRNEQFF.

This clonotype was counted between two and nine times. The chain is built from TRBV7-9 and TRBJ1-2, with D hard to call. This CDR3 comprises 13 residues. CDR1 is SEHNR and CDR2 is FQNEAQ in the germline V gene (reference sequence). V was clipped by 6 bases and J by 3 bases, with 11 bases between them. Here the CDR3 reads CASSQSDDYGYTF. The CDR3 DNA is TGTGCCAGCAGTCAAAGTGACGACTATGGCTACACCTTC.

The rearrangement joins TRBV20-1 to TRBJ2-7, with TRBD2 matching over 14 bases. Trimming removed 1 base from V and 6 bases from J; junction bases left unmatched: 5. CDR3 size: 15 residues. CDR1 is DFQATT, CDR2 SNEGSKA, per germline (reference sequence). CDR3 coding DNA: TGCAGTGCTAGAGGGAGGGGACTAGCGGGAGTCGAGCAGTACTTC. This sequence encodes CSARGRGLAGVEQYF.

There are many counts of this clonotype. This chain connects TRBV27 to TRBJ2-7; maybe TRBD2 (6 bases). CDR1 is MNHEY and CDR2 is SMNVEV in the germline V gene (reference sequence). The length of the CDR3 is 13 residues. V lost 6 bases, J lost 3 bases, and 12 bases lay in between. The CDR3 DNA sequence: TGTGCCAGCAGCGCGGGTAGCGGCTACGAGCAGTACTTC. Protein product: CASSAGSGYEQYF.

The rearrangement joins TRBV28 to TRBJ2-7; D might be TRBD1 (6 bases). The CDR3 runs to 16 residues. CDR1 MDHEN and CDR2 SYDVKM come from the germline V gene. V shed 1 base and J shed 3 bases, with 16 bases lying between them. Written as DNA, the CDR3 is TGTGCCAGCAGTTTATTCGGGACAACCACAGACTACGAGCAGTACTTC. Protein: CASSLFGTTTDYEQYF.

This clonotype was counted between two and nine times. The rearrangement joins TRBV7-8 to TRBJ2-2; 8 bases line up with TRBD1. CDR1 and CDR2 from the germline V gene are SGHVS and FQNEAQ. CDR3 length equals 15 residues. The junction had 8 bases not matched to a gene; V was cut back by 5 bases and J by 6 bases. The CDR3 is CASSLGTGLAGELFF. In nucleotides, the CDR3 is TGTGCCAGCAGCCTCGGGACAGGCTTGGCCGGGGAGCTGTTTTTT.

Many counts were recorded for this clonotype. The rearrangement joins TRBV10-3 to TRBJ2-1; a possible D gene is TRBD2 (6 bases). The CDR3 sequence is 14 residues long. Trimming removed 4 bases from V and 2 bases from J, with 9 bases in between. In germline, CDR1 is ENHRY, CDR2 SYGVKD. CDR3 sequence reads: CAISAGGTYNEQFF. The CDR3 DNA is TGTGCCATCAGTGCAGGCGGGACCTACAATGAGCAGTTCTTC.

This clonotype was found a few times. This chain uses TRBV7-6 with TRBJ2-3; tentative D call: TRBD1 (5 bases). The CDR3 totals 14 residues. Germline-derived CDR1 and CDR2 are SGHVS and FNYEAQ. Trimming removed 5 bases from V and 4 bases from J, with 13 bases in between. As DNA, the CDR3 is TGTGCCAGCAGCAGGGCAGGGAAGGCAGATACGCAGTATTTT. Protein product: CASSRAGKADTQYF.

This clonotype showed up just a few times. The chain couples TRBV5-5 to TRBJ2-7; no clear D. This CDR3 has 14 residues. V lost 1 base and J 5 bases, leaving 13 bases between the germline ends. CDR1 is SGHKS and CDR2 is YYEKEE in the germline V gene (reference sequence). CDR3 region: CASSLRLDFHEQYF. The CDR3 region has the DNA TGTGCCAGCAGCTTGCGGCTAGACTTCCACGAGCAGTACTTC.

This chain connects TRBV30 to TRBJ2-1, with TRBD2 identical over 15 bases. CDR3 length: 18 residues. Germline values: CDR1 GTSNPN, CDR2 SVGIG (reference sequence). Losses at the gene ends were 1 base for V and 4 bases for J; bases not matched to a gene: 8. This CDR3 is CAWSGQGGTSGRYNEQFF. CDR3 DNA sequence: TGTGCCTGGAGTGGACAGGGGGGGACTAGCGGGAGGTACAATGAGCAGTTCTTC. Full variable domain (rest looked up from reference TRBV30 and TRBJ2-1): SQTIHQWPATLVQPVGSPLSLECTVEGTSNPNLYWYRQAAGRGLQLLFYSVGIGQISSEVPQNLSASRPQDRQFILSSKKLLLSDSGFYLCAWSGQGGTSGRYNEQFFGPGTRLTVL.